These T cell receptor beta chains were read from a single sample in a study of T cell repertoires in cytomegalovirus infection. TCRdb reanalysed the reads using MiXCR and keeps one entry per CDR3 protein. The sample has some 390,000 distinct CDR3 sequences; around 18% are singletons. Sample: PBMCs. These receptors were obtained from a human donor in good health (CMV status not recorded). Some clones in this sample may be carry-over from other donors' samples. CDR3s include the opening cysteine and the closing phenylalanine or tryptophan. D genes are given only for firm matches. Part of the rows lack a size; the others show once, few, many or a class for expanded clones.

V gene	J gene	D gene	clone size	CDR3 DNA	CDR3 protein
TRBV18	TRBJ2-2	.	many	TGTGCCAGCAGTAGCACCGGGGAGCTGTTTTTT	CASSSTGELFF
TRBV7-2	TRBJ2-5	TRBD2	many	TGTGCCAGCAGCTATAGGGGGCTTCTAGCGGGGGGCCCCAAGAGAGCAATGGAGACCCAGTACTTC	CASSYRGLLAGGPKRAMETQYF
TRBV7-2	TRBJ2-5	TRBD2	many	TGTGCCAGCAGCCCCGTTGGCGCGGGAGGGGAGACCCAGTACTTC	CASSPVGAGGETQYF
TRBV29-1	TRBJ2-1	.	few	TGCAGCGTTGAATGGAAGGCAAATGAGCAGTTCTTC	CSVEWKANEQFF
TRBV6-2/TRBV6-3	TRBJ1-6	.	many	TGTGCCAGCAGTTACGGCCGGACCCTCCACTTT	CASSYGRTLHF
TRBV5-5	TRBJ2-5	TRBD1	few	TGTGCCAGCAGCCCGGGACAGACTAAACAAGAGACCCAGTACTTC	CASSPGQTKQETQYF
TRBV5-4	TRBJ2-1	TRBD2	few	TGTGCCAGCAGCTTGCAGCGGGGGTACAATGAGCAGTTCTTC	CASSLQRGYNEQFF
TRBV20-1	TRBJ1-4	.	.	TGCAGTGCTAGGGCGGACCCGGGAGGGGAAAAACTGTTTTTT	CSARADPGGEKLFF
TRBV4-1	TRBJ2-1	.	few	TGCGCCAGCAGCCAGCCGCGCGGGACCTCCTACAATGAGCAGTTCTTC	CASSQPRGTSYNEQFF
TRBV4-3	TRBJ2-3	.	few	TGCGCCAGCAGCCAAGGGTTTCCCGGGACCGCTAGCACAGATACGCAGTATTTT	CASSQGFPGTASTDTQYF
TRBV10-2	TRBJ1-2	.	few	TGCGCCATATGGCCGGGACACATCTATGGCTACACCTTC	CAIWPGHIYGYTF
TRBV18	TRBJ1-1	.	.	TGTGCCAGCTCACCAAGGCGGGAGGAAGCTTTCTTT	CASSPRREEAFF
TRBV6-2/TRBV6-3	TRBJ2-1	TRBD2	many	TGTGCCAGCAGTAAGCCCGCCCCTAGCGGTTACAATGAGCAGTTCTTC	CASSKPAPSGYNEQFF
TRBV7-8	TRBJ2-1	TRBD1	many	TGTGCCAGCAGCTTAGCGGACAGGTTCAGGTTGAATGAGCAGTTCTTC	CASSLADRFRLNEQFF
TRBV7-9	TRBJ1-6	TRBD1	many	TGTGCCAGCAGCGCGACAGGGGGCGGTTCACCCCTCCACTTT	CASSATGGGSPLHF
TRBV10-3	TRBJ2-5	.	.	TGTGCCATCAGTGACCTGAAAAATCAAGAGACCCAGTACTTC	CAISDLKNQETQYF
TRBV20-1	TRBJ1-4	.	few	TGCAGTGCCCAGGGCCAAACTAATGAAAAACTGTTTTTT	CSAQGQTNEKLFF
TRBV5-1	TRBJ2-5	.	.	TGCGCCAGCAGCCCGTTTTCAGGCCCGGGGGAGACCCAGTACTTC	CASSPFSGPGETQYF
TRBV7-9	TRBJ2-5	TRBD2	.	TGTGCCAGCAGCTTGCATGCGAGCGGGGGGCTGGACTTC	CASSLHASGGLDF
TRBV5-1	TRBJ2-5	.	.	TGCGCCAGCAGCCAGGCTGGGGCGCGAAAAGAGACCCAGTACTTC	CASSQAGARKETQYF
TRBV19	TRBJ1-4	TRBD1	few	TGTGCCAGTAGTCGCCGGACAGGGGGAAATGAAAAACTGTTTTTT	CASSRRTGGNEKLFF
TRBV7-2	TRBJ2-3	.	many	TGTGCCAGCAGCTCAGTAGTGCCAGATACGCAGTATTTT	CASSSVVPDTQYF
TRBV6-5	TRBJ2-1	TRBD2	many	TGTGCCAGCAAGCTTCTAGCGGGGGTTTGGGATGAGCAGTTCTTC	CASKLLAGVWDEQFF
TRBV15	TRBJ2-1	TRBD2	few	TGTGCCACCAGCAGGGGTCTAGCGGGAGGATCCTACAATGAGCAGTTCTTC	CATSRGLAGGSYNEQFF
TRBV5-4	TRBJ2-1	.	few	TGTGCCAGCAGTCTGAGGGAGAACAATGAGCAGTTCTTC	CASSLRENNEQFF
TRBV6-1	TRBJ2-5	TRBD2	.	TGTGCCAGCATGGGACTAGCGGTAGAGACCCAGTACTTC	CASMGLAVETQYF
TRBV7-9	TRBJ1-1	TRBD1	many	TGTGCCAGCAGCGAACTGGGACAGGGTGAAGCTTTCTTT	CASSELGQGEAFF
TRBV7-2	TRBJ2-5	TRBD2	many	TGTGCCAGCAGCGGAAGGACTAGCGGGCTCCAAGAGACCCAGTACTTC	CASSGRTSGLQETQYF
TRBV10-3	TRBJ1-1	.	few	TGTGCCATCAGCTATGGCAGGGAGGACACTGAAGCTTTCTTT	CAISYGREDTEAFF
TRBV29-1	TRBJ2-5	.	.	TGCAGCGCTCCTGGCCCCCGGGACTTCCAAGAGACCCAGTACTTC	CSAPGPRDFQETQYF
TRBV7-2	TRBJ1-2	.	many	TGTGCCAGCAGCTTAGCAGGGGACGGTGGCTACACCTTC	CASSLAGDGGYTF
TRBV7-2	TRBJ2-1	.	many	TGTGCCAGCAGCTTAGAGGCGGGTGTTCACAATGAGCAGTTCTTC	CASSLEAGVHNEQFF
TRBV5-4	TRBJ2-3	TRBD2	many	TGTGCCAGCAGCTTGAGCGGGGGGGCCTTGGCGGATACGCAGTATTTT	CASSLSGGALADTQYF
TRBV27	TRBJ2-3	.	.	TGTGCCAGCGGTTCAGTCGGTACGCAGTATTTT	CASGSVGTQYF
TRBV10-3	TRBJ1-1	.	few	TGTGCCATCATCCCGCCGATCAAACGGGGGGGTCTGAACACTGAAGCTTTCTTT	CAIIPPIKRGGLNTEAFF
TRBV20-1	TRBJ2-1	.	.	TGCAGTGCTAGAGATGGGAATGAGCAGTTCTTC	CSARDGNEQFF
TRBV12-3/TRBV12-4	TRBJ2-6	.	.	TGTGCCAGCTCATACGGGGTCTCTGGGGCCAACGTCCTGACTTTC	CASSYGVSGANVLTF
TRBV20-1	TRBJ2-3	TRBD2	many	TGCAGTGCTACGGGACTACCATTATCAGATACGCAGTATTTT	CSATGLPLSDTQYF
TRBV29-1	TRBJ1-2	.	.	TGCAGCGTTGATCCCGGGACAATCTATGGCTACACCTTC	CSVDPGTIYGYTF
TRBV7-2	TRBJ2-7	.	many	TGTGCCAGCAGCTTAAACAGGGCTGGCGGCGAGCAGTACTTC	CASSLNRAGGEQYF
TRBV12-3/TRBV12-4	TRBJ1-2	.	few	TGTGCCAGCAGCGCTGGGGCCAGCAAGGCTAACTATGGCTACACCTTC	CASSAGASKANYGYTF
TRBV6-2/TRBV6-3	TRBJ2-1	TRBD2	few	TGTGCCAGCAGTTACGCACTAGCGGGTACGAATGAGCAGTTCTTC	CASSYALAGTNEQFF
TRBV4-1	TRBJ2-5	.	.	TGCGCCAGCAGCCAACACGACTCACAAGAGACCCAGTACTTC	CASSQHDSQETQYF
TRBV7-2	TRBJ1-2	.	many	TGTGCCAGCAGCGGGGCACCTAACTATGGCTACACCTTC	CASSGAPNYGYTF
TRBV7-2	TRBJ2-7	.	few	TGTGCCAGCAGCCCGCTCAGGTTCTACGAGCAGTACTTC	CASSPLRFYEQYF
TRBV7-8	TRBJ1-5	.	.	TGTGCCAGCAGCGTGAGGTTGCTTCAGCCCCAGCATTTT	CASSVRLLQPQHF
TRBV6-5	TRBJ2-2	TRBD2	.	TGTGCCAGCAGTTACGGCCAGCGGGGTTCCTGGACCGGGGAGCTGTTTTTT	CASSYGQRGSWTGELFF
TRBV7-2	TRBJ2-3	.	many	TGTGCCAGCAGCTTAGCTGTTTCTGGGACAGATACGCAGTATTTT	CASSLAVSGTDTQYF
TRBV19	TRBJ2-1	.	once	TGTGCCAGTAGTATAGGCGCTCAGGGGTTTATCGATGAGCAGTTCTTC	CASSIGAQGFIDEQFF
TRBV6-1	TRBJ2-3	.	many	TGTGCCAGCAGTGAAGTCGGCTACCACCCAGATACGCAGTATTTT	CASSEVGYHPDTQYF
TRBV7-8	TRBJ1-5	.	many	TGTGCCAGCAGCACCAGGAGGGTGTCTCAGCCCCAGCATTTT	CASSTRRVSQPQHF
TRBV12-3/TRBV12-4	TRBJ2-3	.	.	TGTGCCAGCAGCCTGAAGGTCGTCGAGAATACGCAGTATTTT	CASSLKVVENTQYF
TRBV5-1	TRBJ1-1	TRBD1	.	TGCGCCAGCAGCTTGGGCGGGACAGGGGTAGTTGGCCCTGAAGCTTTCTTT	CASSLGGTGVVGPEAFF
TRBV7-8	TRBJ2-5	TRBD2	few	TGTGCCAGCAGCTTAGTGGTAGCGGGTAAAGAGACCCAGTACTTC	CASSLVVAGKETQYF
TRBV7-2	TRBJ1-2	.	many	TGTGCCAGCAGCTTCGGGGGGCGTAGCTATGGCTACACCTTC	CASSFGGRSYGYTF
TRBV20-1	TRBJ2-3	.	few	TGCAGTGCTACCTCGGGACAAGCCACAGATACGCAGTATTTT	CSATSGQATDTQYF
TRBV7-2	TRBJ1-5	.	many	TGTGCCAGCAGCTTAGCCGTGAATAGCAATCAGCCCCAGCATTTT	CASSLAVNSNQPQHF